This is a list of T cell receptor beta chains from one sample in a study of CD8+ T cells in alopecia areata. The data were produced by immunoSEQ multiplex PCR, yet TCRdb's version contains in-frame clones alone and is incomplete. Of approximately 180,000 clones in the sample, roughly 50% were seen once. The source was CD4+ T cells sorted from blood, collected at roughly week 55, from a patient treated with tofacitinib. Receptors originate from a human donor with alopecia areata. The CDR3 runs from the conserved cysteine through the conserved F or W. D genes are given only for firm matches. Size tells how often a clone was seen (once, few, many) or the class of an expanded clone, and some rows leave it out.

J gene	V gene	clone size	D gene	CDR3 DNA	CDR3 protein
TRBJ2-2	TRBV27	-	TRBD2	TGTGCCAGCGGAAGGACTAGCGGGGGGGTTGGGGAGCTGTTTTTT	CASGRTSGGVGELFF
TRBJ2-7	TRBV29-1	-	TRBD1	TGCAGCGTTGAGTCCCGGGACAGTCCCTACGAGCAGTACTTC	CSVESRDSPYEQYF
TRBJ2-5	TRBV7-2	-	-	TGTGCCAGCAAACTCCGGGGACAAGAGACCCAGTACTTC	CASKLRGQETQYF
TRBJ2-6	TRBV9	few	-	TGTGCCAGCAGCCCGAGGACAGCCATCTCTGGGGCCAACGTCCTGACTTTC	CASSPRTAISGANVLTF
TRBJ1-1	TRBV5-1	-	-	TGCGCCAGCAGCCCCCGTGGTGGGGGGGTGAACACTGAAGCTTTCTTT	CASSPRGGGVNTEAFF
TRBJ2-2	TRBV9	-	-	TGTGCCAGCTGCTTCACTTCGCAAGTAGGGTACACCGGGGAGCTGTTTTTT	CASCFTSQVGYTGELFF
TRBJ1-5	TRBV6-6	once	TRBD1	TGTGCCAGCAGAGGACAGGGGTCGAGTCAGCCCCAGCATTTT	CASRGQGSSQPQHF
TRBJ1-1	TRBV6-1	-	TRBD1	TGTGCCAGCAGTGACGGACAGGCGAACACTGAAGCTTTCTTT	CASSDGQANTEAFF
TRBJ1-2	TRBV11-1	few	TRBD1	TGTGCCAGCAGCTGGACAGGGGCGAACTATGGCTACACCTTC	CASSWTGANYGYTF
TRBJ2-1	TRBV2	-	TRBD2	TGTGCCAGCAGTGCACTAGCGGGAAACTACAATGAGCAGTTCTTC	CASSALAGNYNEQFF
TRBJ1-1	TRBV15	-	TRBD1	TGTGCCACCAGCAGAGAATGGACAGGAAACACTGAAGCTTTCTTT	CATSREWTGNTEAFF
TRBJ2-7	TRBV29-1	few	-	TGCAGCGTTGAAGATGGAAAAGGAAATAGAGAGCAGTACTTC	CSVEDGKGNREQYF
TRBJ1-5	TRBV15	-	TRBD1	TGTGCCACCAGCAGAGCTGACAGGGGGATGCCCCAGCATTTT	CATSRADRGMPQHF
TRBJ1-2	TRBV29-1	few	-	TGCAGCGTTGACCAGACAGAGGGTAACTATGGCTACACCTTC	CSVDQTEGNYGYTF
TRBJ1-2	TRBV2	-	-	TGTGTGGAGGGGCAAAATGGCTACACCTTC	CVEGQNGYTF
TRBJ1-2	TRBV15	-	TRBD1	TGTGCCACCAGCAGGAGGGACAGCAATGGCTACACCTTC	CATSRRDSNGYTF
TRBJ2-1	TRBV2	few	-	TGTGCCAGCACTATGGACTACAATGAGCAGTTCTTC	CASTMDYNEQFF
TRBJ2-3	TRBV9	-	TRBD2	TGTGCCAGCATCCTCCGCGGGGGGGACGCCGATACGCAGTATTTT	CASILRGGDADTQYF